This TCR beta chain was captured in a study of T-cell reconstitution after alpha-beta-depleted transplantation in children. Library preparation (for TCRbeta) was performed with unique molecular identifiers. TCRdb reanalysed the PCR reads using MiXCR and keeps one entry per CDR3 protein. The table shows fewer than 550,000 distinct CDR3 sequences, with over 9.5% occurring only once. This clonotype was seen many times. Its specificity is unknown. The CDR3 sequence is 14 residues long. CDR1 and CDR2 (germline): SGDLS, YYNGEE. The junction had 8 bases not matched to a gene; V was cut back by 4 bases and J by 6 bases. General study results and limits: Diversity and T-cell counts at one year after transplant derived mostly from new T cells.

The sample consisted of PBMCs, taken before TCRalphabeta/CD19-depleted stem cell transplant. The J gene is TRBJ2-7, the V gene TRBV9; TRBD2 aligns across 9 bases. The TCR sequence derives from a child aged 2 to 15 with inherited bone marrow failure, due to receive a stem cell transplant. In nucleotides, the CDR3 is TGTGCCAGCAGCCCCACGCAGCGGGAGGTCGAGCAGTACTTC. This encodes CASSPTQREVEQYF.